This entry lists 21 T cell receptor beta chains sequenced from one sample in a study of beta chain features in type 1 diabetes. The whole isolated RNA underwent reverse transcription, so sequencing captured expressed TCRB transcripts. Here immunoSEQ multiplex PCR was the method, and the copy in TCRdb shows in-frame clones only, minus some. Among more than 550,000 clones, about an eighth were seen once, and the ten largest hold just under 0.04%. Which antigens these TCRs recognize remains unknown. General study findings and limits: Among patients with Type 1 diabetes, TCRB CDR3s were moderately but significantly shorter in every one of the four CD4+ subsets.

Sequencing was performed on naive CD4+ T cells from blood. The receptors here all came from a man between 18 and 35 years old with type 1 diabetes.

The chain couples TRBV27 to TRBJ2-3, with D possibly TRBD2 on 5 matching bases. V was pared by 7 bases and J by 2 bases, with 19 bases between. CDR1 is MNHEY and CDR2 is SMNVEV in the germline V gene (reference sequence). CDR3 length equals 16 residues. CDR3 amino acids: CASTVGRGTTTDTQYF. DNA of the CDR3: TGTGCCAGCACCGTAGGCCGGGGAACTACCACAGATACGCAGTATTTT.

V is TRBV7-9 and J is TRBJ2-6; 8 positions agree with TRBD1. V was pared by 3 bases and J by 3 bases, with 7 bases of the junction left unmatched. Looked up from germline, CDR1 is SEHNR and CDR2 is FQNEAQ (reference sequence). This CDR3 comprises 17 residues. The CDR3 loop is CASSFDRGRYGANVLTF. The CDR3 DNA is TGTGCCAGCAGCTTCGACAGGGGCCGTTATGGGGCCAACGTCCTGACTTTC.

The chain recombines TRBV5-1 with TRBJ2-2; TRBD2 agrees at 10 bases. Germline V gene sequence: CDR1 SGHRS, CDR2 YFSETQ. The CDR3 length is 19 residues. V shed 0 bases, J shed 5 bases, and the junction held 13 bases outside the gene matches. This CDR3 reads CASSLVELAGVWRTGELFF. As DNA, the CDR3 is TGCGCCAGCAGCTTGGTTGAGCTAGCGGGAGTCTGGAGAACCGGGGAGCTGTTTTTT.

The CDR3 reads CASSAAAVTDTQYF. In nucleotides, the CDR3 is TGTGCCAGCTCCGCGGCCGCCGTTACAGATACGCAGTATTTT. The chain carries TRBV18 and TRBJ2-3, with no clear D. There are 14 residues in the CDR3. Germline lookup yields CDR1 KGHSH and CDR2 LQKENI. V was cut by 6 bases and J by 3 bases, with 13 bases left in between.

This clone has just a few counts. This chain joins TRBV4-3 and TRBJ2-2; 8 bases match TRBD2. This CDR3 is built from 16 residues. Per the germline V gene, CDR1 is LGHNA and CDR2 is YSLEER. Trimming cost V 4 bases and J 2 bases; bases outside gene matches: 6. The CDR3 DNA reads TGCGCCAGCAGCCCGGGGGGGGTTAGAAACACCGGGGAGCTGTTTTTT. Protein product: CASSPGGVRNTGELFF.

This clone turned up a few times. V gene TRBV5-1 combines with J gene TRBJ1-1; 10 bases line up with TRBD1. The CDR3 has 15 amino acids. With V trimmed by 5 bases and J by 4 bases, 8 bases remained unmatched. Germline V CDR1 and CDR2: SGHRS, YFSETQ. The CDR3 coding sequence is TGCGCCAGCAGGGTAGGGGACAGGGGTGGCACTGAAGCTTTCTTT. Translating it yields CASRVGDRGGTEAFF.

The V gene is TRBV18, the J gene TRBJ2-1; D unresolved. Looked up from germline, CDR1 is KGHSH and CDR2 is LQKENI. V lost 3 bases and J 9 bases, leaving 6 bases between the germline ends. The length of the CDR3 is 11 residues. The CDR3 here is CASSPGREQFF. The CDR3 DNA follows: TGTGCCAGCTCACCGGGCCGTGAGCAGTTCTTC.

This clone was seen only a few times. The chain links TRBV18 to TRBJ2-7; D may be TRBD2 (6 bases). Germline-derived CDR1 and CDR2 are KGHSH and LQKENI. V lost 6 bases and J 1 base, leaving 16 bases between the germline ends. CDR3 length: 15 residues. CDR3 coding DNA: TGTGCCAGCTCGCCGTCCGGGACTCAATCCTACGAGCAGTACTTC. This encodes CASSPSGTQSYEQYF. The entire variable domain, with the rest obtained from reference TRBV18 and TRBJ2-7, is as follows: NAGVMQNPRHLVRRRGQEARLRCSPMKGHSHVYWYRQLPEEGLKFMVYLQKENIIDESGMPKERFSAEFPKEGPSILRIQQVVRGDSAAYFCASSPSGTQSYEQYFGPGTRLTVT.

This clone was detected a few times. CDR3: CASSLGEHEQYF. The CDR3 bases are TGTGCCAGCAGCTTAGGAGAACACGAGCAGTACTTC. The chain carries TRBV11-3 and TRBJ2-7; D is ambiguous. CDR3 size: 12 residues. Germline CDR1 SGHNT, CDR2 YENEEA. The V gene lost 1 base and the J gene lost 5 bases, with 6 bases spanning the gap.

There are a few counts of this clone. The chain recombines TRBV10-3 with TRBJ2-3; 7 nucleotides line up with TRBD2. The V gene's germline CDR1 is ENHRY and CDR2 SYGVKD. The CDR3 spans 15 residues. The trim removed 2 bases at V and 0 bases at J, leaving 2 bases unmatched. The CDR3 DNA reads as TGTGCCATCAGTGAGGGGAGGGAGAGCACAGATACGCAGTATTTT. Translation gives CAISEGRESTDTQYF.

With respect to this clone: A read error may produce the germline difference seen at one junction end. The gene calls are TRBV4-2 and TRBJ1-6; D not certain. There are 15 residues in the CDR3. CDR1 and CDR2 (germline): LGHNA, YNFKEQ. The CDR3 bases are TGTGCCAGCAGCCAAAGCTCGGATAGAGAGACCCGAATTAACTTT. Translating gives CASSQSSDRETRINF.

In its sample, this clone was seen a few times. As DNA, the CDR3 is TGCAGCGTTACCGGGGGCGAAGGTCAGCCCCAGCATTTT. The encoded protein is CSVTGGEGQPQHF. The chain joins TRBV29-1 to TRBJ1-5, with a tentative D call TRBD1 (6 bases). V lost 5 bases, J lost 6 bases, and 14 bases lay in between. In germline, CDR1 is SQVTM, CDR2 ANQGSEA. The CDR3 extends over 13 amino acids. Supplemented by reference TRBV29-1 and TRBJ1-5, the full variable domain reads SAVISQKPSRDICQRGTSLTIQCQVDSQVTMMFWYRQQPGQSLTLIATANQGSEATYESGFVIDKFPISRPNLTFSTLTVSNMSPEDSSIYLCSVTGGEGQPQHFGDGTRLSIL.

The sample holds a few counts of this clone. The chain combines TRBV29-1 with TRBJ2-2; 8 bases map to TRBD2. Germline V lookup: CDR1 SQVTM, CDR2 ANQGSEA. The CDR3 consists of 14 residues. The CDR3 reads CSLRLASRPGELFF. For the CDR3, the DNA is TGCAGTCTTAGACTAGCGTCCCGACCTGGGGAGCTGTTTTTT.

The genes are TRBV28 and TRBJ2-4; weak D call: TRBD1 (5 bases). The V end lost 3 bases, the J end lost 11 bases, and 14 bases lay between the germline ends. The CDR3 consists of 13 residues. Germline values: CDR1 MDHEN, CDR2 SYDVKM. Here the CDR3 DNA reads TGTGCCAGCAGTTTCTCTAGGGGTTCGTTTCAGTACTTC. It is translated as CASSFSRGSFQYF.

This clone was counted only a few times. The chain couples TRBV5-1 to TRBJ2-7; a weak D match, TRBD1 (6 bases). CDR3 length: 15 amino acids. Germline CDR1 and CDR2: SGHRS and YFSETQ. The V and J ends lost 0 bases and 0 bases respectively, with 10 bases between them. The CDR3 here is CASSLGAGDSYEQYF. The CDR3 DNA sequence: TGCGCCAGCAGCTTGGGGGCAGGGGACTCCTACGAGCAGTACTTC. Based on the CDR3 plus reference TRBV5-1 and TRBJ2-7, the full variable domain is KAGVTQTPRYLIKTRGQQVTLSCSPISGHRSVSWYQQTPGQGLQFLFEYFSETQRNKGNFPGRFSGRQFSNSRSEMNVSTLELGDSALYLCASSLGAGDSYEQYFGPGTRLTVT.

A few counts support this clone. This chain connects TRBV7-9 to TRBJ2-2; D is tentatively TRBD1 or TRBD2 (5 bases each). Germline V gene data show CDR1 as SEHNR and CDR2 as FQNEAQ (reference sequence). The CDR3 consists of 16 residues. Trimming removed 4 bases at V and 1 base at J, with 13 bases between. The CDR3: CASSWDERGNTGELFF. The DNA of the CDR3 is TGTGCCAGCAGCTGGGACGAAAGGGGGAACACCGGGGAGCTGTTTTTT.

The chain employs TRBV2 and TRBJ2-5, with 9 bases fitting TRBD2. The CDR3 consists of 14 residues. CDR1 SNHLY and CDR2 FYNNEI come from the germline V gene. V dropped 3 bases and J dropped 1; count of bases not matched to a gene: 0. Here the CDR3 DNA reads TGTGCCAGCAGTGAGACTAGCGGCCAAGAGACCCAGTACTTC. Translation: CASSETSGQETQYF.

The V gene is TRBV27, the J gene TRBJ2-5, with D possibly called TRBD1 or TRBD2 (6 bases each). Trimming took off 2 bases at V and 6 bases at J, with 13 bases between the two ends. CDR1 is MNHEY and CDR2 is SMNVEV in the germline V gene (reference sequence). The CDR3 has 14 amino acids. Here the CDR3 DNA reads TGTGCCAGCAGTTTACGGGGGCGCGGCCAGACCCAGTACTTC. Its protein is CASSLRGRGQTQYF.

The rearrangement links TRBV14 to TRBJ1-1; no reliable D call. V lost 2 bases, J lost 0 bases, and 4 bases lay in between. This CDR3 has 13 residues. Germline lookup yields CDR1 SGHDN and CDR2 FVKESK. In DNA, the CDR3 is TGTGCCAGCAGCCAATTGGTGAACACTGAAGCTTTCTTT. Translating it yields CASSQLVNTEAFF.

This chain connects TRBV7-3 to TRBJ1-2; 7 positions match TRBD1. The V gene end was trimmed by 5 bases and the J gene end by 2 bases; junction bases not matched to a gene: 5. CDR1 is SGHTA and CDR2 is FQGTGA in the germline V gene. This CDR3 region has 14 residues. CDR3 DNA sequence: TGTGCCAGCAGCCCTGGGACAGAGAACTATGGCTACACCTTC. Translation: CASSPGTENYGYTF.

This clone was observed a few times. CDR3 DNA: TGTGCCAGCAGCCAAGCTTATCTCCGGGGGCTCTATGGCTACACCTTC. Its protein is CASSQAYLRGLYGYTF. V gene TRBV14 combines with J gene TRBJ1-2, with D possibly matching TRBD1 (6 bases). Trimming pared 1 base from V and 4 bases from J, leaving 16 bases between. Germline CDR1 reads SGHDN; CDR2 reads FVKESK. CDR3 length: 16 residues. The full variable domain, with the rest looked up from reference TRBV14 and TRBJ1-2, is EAGVTQFPSHSVIEKGQTVTLRCDPISGHDNLYWYRRVMGKEIKFLLHFVKESKQDESGMPNNRFLAERTGGTYSTLKVQPAELEDSGVYFCASSQAYLRGLYGYTFGSGTRLTVV.